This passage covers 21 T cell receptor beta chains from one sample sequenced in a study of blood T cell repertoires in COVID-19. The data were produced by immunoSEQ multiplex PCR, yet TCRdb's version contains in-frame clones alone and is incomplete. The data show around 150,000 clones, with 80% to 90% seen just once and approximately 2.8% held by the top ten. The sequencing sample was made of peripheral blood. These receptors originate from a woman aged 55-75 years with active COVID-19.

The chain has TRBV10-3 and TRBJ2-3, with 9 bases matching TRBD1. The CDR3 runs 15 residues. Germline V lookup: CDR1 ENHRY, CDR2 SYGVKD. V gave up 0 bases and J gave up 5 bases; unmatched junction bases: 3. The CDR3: CAISESGQGQDTQYF. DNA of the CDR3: TGTGCCATCAGTGAGTCGGGACAGGGTCAAGATACGCAGTATTTT.

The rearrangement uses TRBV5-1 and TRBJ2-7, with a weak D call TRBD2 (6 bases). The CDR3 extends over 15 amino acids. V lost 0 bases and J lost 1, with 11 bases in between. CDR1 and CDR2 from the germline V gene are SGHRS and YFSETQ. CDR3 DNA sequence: TGCGCCAGCAGCTTGGCTGTTGGGGGGTCCTACGAGCAGTACTTC. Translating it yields CASSLAVGGSYEQYF.

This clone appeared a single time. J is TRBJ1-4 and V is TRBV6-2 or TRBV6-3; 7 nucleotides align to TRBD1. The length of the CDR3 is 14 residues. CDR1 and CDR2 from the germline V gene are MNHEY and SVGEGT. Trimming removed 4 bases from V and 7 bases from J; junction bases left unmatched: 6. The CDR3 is CASSSAGGGEKLFF. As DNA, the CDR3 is TGTGCCAGCAGTTCGGCAGGGGGAGGTGAAAAACTGTTTTTT.

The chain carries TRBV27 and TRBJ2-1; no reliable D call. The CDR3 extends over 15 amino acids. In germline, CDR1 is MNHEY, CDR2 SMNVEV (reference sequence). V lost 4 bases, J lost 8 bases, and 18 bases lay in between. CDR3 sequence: CASSSKTLVTHEQFF. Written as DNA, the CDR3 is TGTGCCAGCAGTTCAAAGACTCTAGTAACCCATGAGCAGTTCTTC.

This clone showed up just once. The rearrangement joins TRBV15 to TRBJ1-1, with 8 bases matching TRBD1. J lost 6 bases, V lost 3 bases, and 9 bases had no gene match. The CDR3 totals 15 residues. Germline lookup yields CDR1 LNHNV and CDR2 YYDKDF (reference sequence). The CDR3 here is CATSRTGVRFAEAFF. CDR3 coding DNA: TGTGCCACCAGCAGGACAGGGGTGCGATTCGCTGAAGCTTTCTTT.

DNA for the CDR3: TGTGCCAGCAGCTGGGGACAGGGAAAAACTAATGAAAAACTGTTTTTT. It specifies CASSWGQGKTNEKLFF. The chain has TRBV5-6 and TRBJ1-4; TRBD1 matches 9 bases. V lost 3 bases to trimming and J lost 1 base; unmatched junction nucleotides: 4. The germline V gene has CDR1 SGHDT and CDR2 YYEEEE. The CDR3 length is 16 residues.

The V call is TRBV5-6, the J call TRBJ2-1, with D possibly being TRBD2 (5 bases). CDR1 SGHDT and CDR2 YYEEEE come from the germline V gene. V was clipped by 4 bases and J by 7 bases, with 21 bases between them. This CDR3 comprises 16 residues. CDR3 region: CASSPTEGLPGNEQFF. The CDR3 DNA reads TGTGCCAGCAGCCCCACCGAGGGCCTACCGGGGAATGAGCAGTTCTTC.

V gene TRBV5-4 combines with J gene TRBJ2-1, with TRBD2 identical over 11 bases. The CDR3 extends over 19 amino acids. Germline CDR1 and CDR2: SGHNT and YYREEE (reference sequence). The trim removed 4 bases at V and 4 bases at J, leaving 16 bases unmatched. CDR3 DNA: TGTGCCAGCAGCCCCTTCCTGAAGGCTGGGACTAGCGGTTACAATGAGCAGTTCTTC. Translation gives CASSPFLKAGTSGYNEQFF.

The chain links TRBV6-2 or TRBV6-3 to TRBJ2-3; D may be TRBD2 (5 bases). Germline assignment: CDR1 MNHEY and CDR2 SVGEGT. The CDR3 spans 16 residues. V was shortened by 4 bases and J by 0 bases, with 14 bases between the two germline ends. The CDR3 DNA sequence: TGTGCCAGCAGTTCGGGTAGGGAGACTAGCACAGATACGCAGTATTTT. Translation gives CASSSGRETSTDTQYF.

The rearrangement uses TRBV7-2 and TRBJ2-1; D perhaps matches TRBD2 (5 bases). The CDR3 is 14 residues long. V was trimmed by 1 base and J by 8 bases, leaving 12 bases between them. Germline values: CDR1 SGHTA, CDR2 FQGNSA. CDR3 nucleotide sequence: TGTGCCAGCAGCTTAGGTGGGAGTTTCGATGAGCAGTTCTTC. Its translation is CASSLGGSFDEQFF.

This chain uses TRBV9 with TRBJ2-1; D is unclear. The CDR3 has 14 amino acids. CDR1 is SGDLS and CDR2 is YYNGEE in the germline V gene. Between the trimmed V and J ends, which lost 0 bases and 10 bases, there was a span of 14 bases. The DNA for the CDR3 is TGTGCCAGCAGCGTAGGAGTGGCCGTCGGGGAGCAGTTCTTC. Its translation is CASSVGVAVGEQFF.

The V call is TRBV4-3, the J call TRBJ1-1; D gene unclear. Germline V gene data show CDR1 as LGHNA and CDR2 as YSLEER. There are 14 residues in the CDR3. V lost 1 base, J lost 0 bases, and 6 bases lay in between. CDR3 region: CASSQGGVNTEAFF. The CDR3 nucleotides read TGCGCCAGCAGCCAAGGGGGAGTGAACACTGAAGCTTTCTTT.

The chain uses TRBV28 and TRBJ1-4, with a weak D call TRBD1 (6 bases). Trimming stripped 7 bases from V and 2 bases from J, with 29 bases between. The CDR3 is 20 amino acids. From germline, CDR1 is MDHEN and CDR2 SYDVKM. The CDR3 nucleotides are TGTGCCAGCACCTGGGCCGGGGCCACCCTGGGGGGGGCGACTAATGAAAAACTGTTTTTT. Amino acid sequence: CASTWAGATLGGATNEKLFF.

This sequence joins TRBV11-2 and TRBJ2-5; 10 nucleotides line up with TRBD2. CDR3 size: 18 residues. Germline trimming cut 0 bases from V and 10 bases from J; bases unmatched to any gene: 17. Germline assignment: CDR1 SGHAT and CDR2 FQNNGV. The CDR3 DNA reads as TGTGCCAGCAGCTTAGATCCTAGCGGGAGTTTCCCCCCCTGGGACCAGTACTTC. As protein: CASSLDPSGSFPPWDQYF.

CDR3 coding DNA: TGCGCCAGCAGCTTGGTAGCGGGGAGTCCCACAGATACGCAGTATTTT. This gives the protein CASSLVAGSPTDTQYF. This chain uses TRBV5-1 with TRBJ2-3, with 8 bases aligning to TRBD2. V lost 0 bases to trimming and J lost 2 bases; unmatched junction nucleotides: 5. The V gene's germline CDR1 is SGHRS and CDR2 YFSETQ. The CDR3 consists of 16 residues. The full variable domain, completed using reference TRBV5-1 and TRBJ2-3, is KAGVTQTPRYLIKTRGQQVTLSCSPISGHRSVSWYQQTPGQGLQFLFEYFSETQRNKGNFPGRFSGRQFSNSRSEMNVSTLELGDSALYLCASSLVAGSPTDTQYFGPGTRLTVL.

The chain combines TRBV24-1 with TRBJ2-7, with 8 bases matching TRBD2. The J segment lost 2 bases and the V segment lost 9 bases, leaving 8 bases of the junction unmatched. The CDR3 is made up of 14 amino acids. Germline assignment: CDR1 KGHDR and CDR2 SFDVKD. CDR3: CATRADGGAYEQYF. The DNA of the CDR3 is TGTGCCACCCGAGCAGACGGGGGGGCCTACGAGCAGTACTTC.

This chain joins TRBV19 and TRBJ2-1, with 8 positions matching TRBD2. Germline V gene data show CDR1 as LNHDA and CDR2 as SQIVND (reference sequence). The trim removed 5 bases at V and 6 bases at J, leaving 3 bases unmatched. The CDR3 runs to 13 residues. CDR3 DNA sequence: TGTGCCAGTAGTCGACTAGCGATCAATGAGCAGTTCTTC. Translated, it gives CASSRLAINEQFF.

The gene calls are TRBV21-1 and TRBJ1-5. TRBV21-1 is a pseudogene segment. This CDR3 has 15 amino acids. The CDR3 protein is CASTLVEVGNQPQHF. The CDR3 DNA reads TGTGCCAGCACCCTGGTCGAGGTTGGCAATCAGCCCCAGCATTTT.

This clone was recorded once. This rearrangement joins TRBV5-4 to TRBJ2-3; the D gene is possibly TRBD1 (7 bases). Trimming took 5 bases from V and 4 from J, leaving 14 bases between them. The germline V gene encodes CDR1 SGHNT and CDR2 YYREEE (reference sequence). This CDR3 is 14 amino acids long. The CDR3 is CASRPGGNADTQYF. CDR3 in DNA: TGTGCCAGCAGGCCAGGGGGGAACGCAGATACGCAGTATTTT. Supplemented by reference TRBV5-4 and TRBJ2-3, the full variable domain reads ETGVTQSPTHLIKTRGQQVTLRCSSQSGHNTVSWYQQALGQGPQFIFQYYREEENGRGNFPPRFSGLQFPNYSSELNVNALELDDSALYLCASRPGGNADTQYFGPGTRLTVL.

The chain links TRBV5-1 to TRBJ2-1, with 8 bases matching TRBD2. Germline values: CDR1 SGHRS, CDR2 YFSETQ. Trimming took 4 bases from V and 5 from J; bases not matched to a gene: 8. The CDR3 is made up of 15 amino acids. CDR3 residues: CASSVPGLGHNEQFF. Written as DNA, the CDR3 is TGCGCCAGCAGCGTACCGGGACTAGGCCACAATGAGCAGTTCTTC.

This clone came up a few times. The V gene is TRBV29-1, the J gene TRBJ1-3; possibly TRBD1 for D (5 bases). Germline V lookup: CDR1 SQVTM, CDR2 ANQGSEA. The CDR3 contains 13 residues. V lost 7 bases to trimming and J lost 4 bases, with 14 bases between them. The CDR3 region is CSAESGFGNTIYF. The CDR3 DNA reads TGCAGCGCCGAGTCAGGGTTCGGAAACACCATATATTTT.